This T cell receptor (beta chain) was identified in a study of shared T cell receptors in the human thymus. The protocol was immunoSEQ multiplex PCR, while the TCRdb copy is restricted to in-frame clones and leaves out a portion. In the table there are approximately 760,000 clones, 80% to 90% of which are singletons. The sample was also reused in another study, on human thymus T cells. That work adds: Infants served as donors; they were healthy and Finnish and were having corrective surgery for congenital heart defects. Obtained as resections during corrective heart surgery, the thymus tissue was then studied. In thymic and blood repertoires alike, V and J usage looked biased. What related research reported was that thymic repertoires overlapped highly among unrelated individuals.

This TCR was sampled from a girl in the first two years of life with a congenital heart defect. Specimen: thymocytes.

This CDR3 is CASSVLAPPVPRTQYF. The CDR3 DNA is TGTGCCAGCAGCGTACTAGCTCCCCCTGTCCCGCGTACGCAGTATTTT. V is TRBV11-2 and J is TRBJ2-3; tentatively, D is TRBD2 (6 bases). The CDR3 sequence is 16 residues long. V dropped 5 bases and J dropped 8 bases, with 23 bases sitting between them. The germline V gene encodes CDR1 SGHAT and CDR2 FQNNGV.